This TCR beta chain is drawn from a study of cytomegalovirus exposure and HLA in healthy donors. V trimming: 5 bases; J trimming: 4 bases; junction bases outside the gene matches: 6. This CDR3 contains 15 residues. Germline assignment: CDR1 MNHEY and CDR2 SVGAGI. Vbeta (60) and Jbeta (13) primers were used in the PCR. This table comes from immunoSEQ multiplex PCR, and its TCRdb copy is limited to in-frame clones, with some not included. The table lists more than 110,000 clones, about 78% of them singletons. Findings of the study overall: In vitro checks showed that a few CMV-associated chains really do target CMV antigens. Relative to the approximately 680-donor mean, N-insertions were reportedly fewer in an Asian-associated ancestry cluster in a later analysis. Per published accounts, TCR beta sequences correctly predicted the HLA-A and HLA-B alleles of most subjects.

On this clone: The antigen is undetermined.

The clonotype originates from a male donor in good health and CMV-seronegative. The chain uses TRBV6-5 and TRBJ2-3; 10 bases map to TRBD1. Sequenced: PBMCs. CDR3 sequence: CASSRGGTGADTQYF. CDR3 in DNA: TGTGCCAGCAGTCGCGGGGGGACAGGGGCAGATACGCAGTATTTT.